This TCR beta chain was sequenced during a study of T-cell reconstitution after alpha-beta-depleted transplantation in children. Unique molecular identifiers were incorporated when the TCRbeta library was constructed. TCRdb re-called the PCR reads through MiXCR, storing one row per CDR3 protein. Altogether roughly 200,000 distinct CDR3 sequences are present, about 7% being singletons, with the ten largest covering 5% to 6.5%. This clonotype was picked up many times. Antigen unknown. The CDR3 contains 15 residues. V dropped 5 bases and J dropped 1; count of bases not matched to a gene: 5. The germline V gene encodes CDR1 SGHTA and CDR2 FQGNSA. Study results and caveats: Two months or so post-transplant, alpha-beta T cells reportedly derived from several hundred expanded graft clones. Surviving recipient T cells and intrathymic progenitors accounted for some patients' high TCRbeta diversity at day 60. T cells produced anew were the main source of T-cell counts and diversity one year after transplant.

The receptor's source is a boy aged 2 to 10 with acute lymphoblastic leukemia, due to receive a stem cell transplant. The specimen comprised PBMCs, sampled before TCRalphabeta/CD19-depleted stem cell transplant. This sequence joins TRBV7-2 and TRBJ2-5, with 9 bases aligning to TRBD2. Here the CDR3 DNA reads TGTGCCAGCAGCGAGAGCGGGGGGCTCCAAGAGACCCAGTACTTC. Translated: CASSESGGLQETQYF.